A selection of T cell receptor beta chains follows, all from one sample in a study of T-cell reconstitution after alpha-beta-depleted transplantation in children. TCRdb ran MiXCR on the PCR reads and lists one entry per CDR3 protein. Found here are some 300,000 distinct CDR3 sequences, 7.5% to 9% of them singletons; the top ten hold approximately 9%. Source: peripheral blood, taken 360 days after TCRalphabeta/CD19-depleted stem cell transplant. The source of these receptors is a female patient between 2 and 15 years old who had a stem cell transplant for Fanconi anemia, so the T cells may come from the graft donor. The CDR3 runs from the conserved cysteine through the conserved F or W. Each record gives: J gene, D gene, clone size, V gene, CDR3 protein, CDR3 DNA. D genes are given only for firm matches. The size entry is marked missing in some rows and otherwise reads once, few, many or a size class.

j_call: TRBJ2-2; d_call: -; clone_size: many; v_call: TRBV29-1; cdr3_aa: CSVEGLNTGELFF; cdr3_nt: TGCAGCGTTGAAGGACTGAACACCGGGGAGCTGTTTTTT
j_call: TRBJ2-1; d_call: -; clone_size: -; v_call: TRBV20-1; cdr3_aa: CSARVPRDHSAQFF; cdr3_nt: TGCAGTGCTAGAGTGCCCCGGGACCATAGCGCGCAGTTCTTC
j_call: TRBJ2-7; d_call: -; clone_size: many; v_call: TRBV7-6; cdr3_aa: CASSVRPKQARAYEQYF; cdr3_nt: TGTGCCAGCAGCGTGAGACCGAAACAGGCTAGGGCTTACGAGCAGTACTTC
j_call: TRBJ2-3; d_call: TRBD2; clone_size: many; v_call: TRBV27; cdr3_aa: CASSNTAGGPSTDTQYF; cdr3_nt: TGTGCCAGCAGTAACACAGCGGGGGGGCCTAGCACAGATACGCAGTATTTT
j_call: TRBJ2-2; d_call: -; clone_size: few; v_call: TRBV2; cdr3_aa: CASSVQRDVELFF; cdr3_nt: TGTGCCAGCAGTGTCCAGAGAGACGTGGAGCTGTTTTTT
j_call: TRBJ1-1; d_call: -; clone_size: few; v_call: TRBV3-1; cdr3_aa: CASSQDPSTAGAEEAFF; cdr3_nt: TGTGCCAGCAGCCAAGACCCATCCACAGCAGGGGCAGAGGAAGCTTTCTTT
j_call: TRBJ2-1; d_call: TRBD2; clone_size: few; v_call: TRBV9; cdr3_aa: CASSVLGGASYNEQFF; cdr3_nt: TGTGCCAGCAGCGTGCTCGGGGGGGCCTCCTACAATGAGCAGTTCTTC
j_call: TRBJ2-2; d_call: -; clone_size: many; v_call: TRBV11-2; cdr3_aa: CASSLVSGIGRSTGELFF; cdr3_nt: TGTGCCAGCAGCTTAGTCTCCGGGATCGGAAGAAGCACCGGGGAGCTGTTTTTT
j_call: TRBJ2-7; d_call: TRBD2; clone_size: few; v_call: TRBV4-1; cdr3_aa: CASSQVGGTPYEQYF; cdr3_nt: TGCGCCAGCAGCCAAGTGGGGGGGACCCCCTACGAGCAGTACTTC
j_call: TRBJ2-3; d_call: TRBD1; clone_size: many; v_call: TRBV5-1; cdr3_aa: CASSDRDRVTDTQYF; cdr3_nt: TGCGCCAGCAGCGACCGGGACAGGGTGACAGATACGCAGTATTTT
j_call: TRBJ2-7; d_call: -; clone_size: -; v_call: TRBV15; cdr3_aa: CATSNRETYEQYF; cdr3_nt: TGTGCCACCAGCAATAGGGAAACCTACGAGCAGTACTTC
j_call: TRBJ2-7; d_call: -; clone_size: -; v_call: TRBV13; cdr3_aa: CASSQRDSAIRSCEQYF; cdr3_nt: TGTGCCAGCAGCCAAAGAGACAGCGCTATTCGGTCCTGCGAGCAGTACTTC
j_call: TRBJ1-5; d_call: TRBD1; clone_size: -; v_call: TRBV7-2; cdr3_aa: CASSSGGGGQPQHF; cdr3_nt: TGTGCCAGCAGCTCAGGGGGCGGTGGGCAGCCCCAGCATTTT
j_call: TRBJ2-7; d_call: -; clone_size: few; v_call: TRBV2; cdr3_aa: CASSDWVSSYEQYF; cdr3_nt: TGTGCCAGCAGTGATTGGGTAAGCTCCTACGAGCAGTACTTC
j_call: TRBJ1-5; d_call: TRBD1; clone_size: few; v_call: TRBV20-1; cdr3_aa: CSPTTGAGNQPQHF; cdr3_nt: TGCAGTCCGACGACAGGGGCTGGCAATCAGCCCCAGCATTTT
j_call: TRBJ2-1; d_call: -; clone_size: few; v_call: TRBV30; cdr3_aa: CAWGQKQFF; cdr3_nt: TGTGCCTGGGGCCAGAAGCAGTTCTTC
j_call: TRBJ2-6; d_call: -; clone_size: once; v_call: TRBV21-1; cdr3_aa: CASSRGRAGANVLTF; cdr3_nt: TGTGCCAGCAGCAGGGGCAGGGCTGGGGCCAACGTCCTGACTTTC
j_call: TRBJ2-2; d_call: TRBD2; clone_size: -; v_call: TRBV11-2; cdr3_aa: CASSVVAGRGELFF; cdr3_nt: TGTGCCAGCAGCGTTGTAGCGGGGAGAGGGGAGCTGTTTTTT